A selection of T cell receptor beta chains follows, all from one sample in a study of cytomegalovirus exposure and HLA in healthy donors. Here immunoSEQ multiplex PCR was the method, and the copy in TCRdb shows in-frame clones only, minus some. The sample includes 100,000 to 150,000 clones, around 80% of them seen just once. The sample was PBMCs. Receptor source: a young man in good health and CMV-seropositive. CDR3s include the opening cysteine and the closing phenylalanine or tryptophan. A D gene is named only where the DNA matches it firmly. Size tells how often a clone was seen (once, few, many) or the class of an expanded clone, and some rows leave it out.

d_call j_call clone_size v_call cdr3_nt cdr3_aa
- TRBJ1-2 - TRBV7-9 TGTGCCAGAGGTAAGGACAGCTATGTGTCGGGCTACACCTTC CARGKDSYVSGYTF
- TRBJ1-1 - TRBV7-9 TGTGCCAGCAGCGGTCTAGAGGAGGAGAACACTGAAGCTTTCTTT CASSGLEEENTEAFF
TRBD1 TRBJ1-1 once TRBV19 TGTGCCAGTAGATTACGGGGACAGCCGAACACTGAAGCTTTCTTT CASRLRGQPNTEAFF
TRBD1 TRBJ1-2 - TRBV6-1 TGTGCCAGCAGTGACGGGACAGGGGCATCATACTATGGCTACACCTTC CASSDGTGASYYGYTF
- TRBJ1-2 few TRBV10-2 TGCGCCAGCAGTGAAACGACAGGAAGGAACTATGGCTACACCTTC CASSETTGRNYGYTF
- TRBJ2-2 - TRBV6-5 TGTGCCAGCAGTTTCCTCTCGGGCGGGCCCGGCGGGGAGCTGTTTTTT CASSFLSGGPGGELFF
TRBD2 TRBJ2-3 - TRBV27 TGTGCCAGCAGGCGACTAGCGGGAGGCGGAGATACGCAGTATTTT CASRRLAGGGDTQYF
- TRBJ2-2 few TRBV10-1 TGCGCCAGCGGTAAAGGGGGGGCGAACACCGGGGAGCTGTTTTTT CASGKGGANTGELFF
- TRBJ2-5 - TRBV18 TGTGCCAGCTCACCTGGCGAGACCCAGTACTTC CASSPGETQYF
TRBD1 TRBJ1-3 - TRBV4-1 TGCGCCAGCAGCGGGACAGGGTGGAACACCATATATTTT CASSGTGWNTIYF
TRBD1 TRBJ2-3 once TRBV14 TGTGCCAGCAGCCACCGGGACAGGGTTCGATACACAGATACGCAGTATTTT CASSHRDRVRYTDTQYF
TRBD1 TRBJ2-1 - TRBV7-2 TGTGCCAGCAGCCGCCGGACAGGAGCCTACAATGAGCAGTTCTTC CASSRRTGAYNEQFF
TRBD1 TRBJ2-2 - TRBV16 TGTGCCAGCAGCCCCGGGACAGGAAACACCGGGGAGCTGTTTTTT CASSPGTGNTGELFF
TRBD2 TRBJ2-3 - TRBV10-1 TGCGCCAGCAGTGAGGGACTAGCGGGGTCTACGCAGTATTTT CASSEGLAGSTQYF
- TRBJ1-4 once TRBV5-1 TGCGCCAGCAGCTTGGATGGAGGGACTGAAAAACTGTTTTTT CASSLDGGTEKLFF
- TRBJ1-2 - TRBV28 TGTGCCAGCAGTTTACCCACAGGAGCGACCCTCTGGGGCTACACCTTC CASSLPTGATLWGYTF
TRBD1 TRBJ2-7 - TRBV4-1 TGCGCCAGCAGTCGGACAGGGGGTCGGGAGCAGTACTTC CASSRTGGREQYF
- TRBJ1-1 - TRBV10-1 TGCGCCAGCCGGGCGGGGGGGGAAACTGAAGCTTTCTTT CASRAGGETEAFF
- TRBJ1-2 - TRBV5-6 TGTGCCAGCCGAGCCGCCGGAGCCTACTATGGCTACACCTTC CASRAAGAYYGYTF
- TRBJ1-1 - TRBV4-2 TGTGCCAGCAGCCAGGAGGGCCGGGGGTCTGAAGCTTTCTTT CASSQEGRGSEAFF
- TRBJ2-1 - TRBV21-1 TGTGCCAGCAGCATGTACAGGGCCCGTCCTGTCTACAATGAGCAGTTCTTC CASSMYRARPVYNEQFF
- TRBJ2-7 - TRBV5-6 TGTGCCAGCAGCCCGGGGAGGAACTTC CASSPGRNF
- TRBJ2-1 - TRBV27 TGTGCCAGCAGTTTAGAGCGTTGGGATGAGCAGTTCTTC CASSLERWDEQFF
- TRBJ2-3 - TRBV10-3 TGTGCCGTGTCGTCAGATACGCAGTATTTT CAVSSDTQYF
TRBD2 TRBJ2-3 - TRBV4-2 TGTGCCAGCAGCCAAGGGACTAGGGGTCAGTATTTT CASSQGTRGQYF
TRBD2 TRBJ2-3 - TRBV9 TGTGCCAGCAGCGAGGGAGGGAGTAAAGGTACGCAGTATTTT CASSEGGSKGTQYF
- TRBJ2-1 - TRBV14 TGTGCCAGCAGCCAAGGAGGCGAGCAGTTCTTC CASSQGGEQFF
TRBD1 TRBJ1-1 - TRBV4-2 TGTGCCAGCAGCCATTTAAAGACAGGGACTGAAGCTTTCTTT CASSHLKTGTEAFF
TRBD1 TRBJ2-2 - TRBV27 TGTGCCAGCAGTGGCCGGGACAGGAACTCCGGGGAGCTGTTTTTT CASSGRDRNSGELFF
- TRBJ2-5 - TRBV4-3 TGCGCCAGCAGCCAAGATCCAAGGGGCGCAGAGACCCAGTACTTC CASSQDPRGAETQYF
- TRBJ2-5 - TRBV7-3 TGTGCCAGCAGCTTAACGACCGGGCAGGTCAGGGGGACCCAGTACTTC CASSLTTGQVRGTQYF
- TRBJ1-2 - TRBV28 TGTGCCAGCAGCCTTGGAGGGGCAGATGGCTACACCTTC CASSLGGADGYTF
- TRBJ1-4 - TRBV2 TGTGTCTCGAGGCCCTTTAATGAAAAACTGTTTTTT CVSRPFNEKLFF
- TRBJ2-7 - TRBV29-1 TGCAGCGTTGAAGCCTCCGGGACATACTACTCCTACGAGCAGTACTTC CSVEASGTYYSYEQYF
- TRBJ1-4 - TRBV11-3 TGTGCCAGCACCCGGTTGGAGGAAATTTCAACTAATGAAAAACTGTTTTTT CASTRLEEISTNEKLFF
TRBD1 TRBJ2-3 - TRBV4-3 TGCGCCAGCAGCCAAGAATGGAACAGGGGAACAGATACGCAGTATTTT CASSQEWNRGTDTQYF
- TRBJ2-1 - TRBV6-5 TGTGCCAGCAACCCCAGCGGGTCCTCCTACAATGAGCAGTTCTTC CASNPSGSSYNEQFF